The clone carrying this T cell receptor beta chain was observed a single time. Sequencing was performed with immunoSEQ multiplex PCR; in TCRdb, only in-frame clones are kept and a portion is missing. The profile shows approximately 65,000 clones, under 95% of them singletons. The sample is drawn from a study of T cell changes during pregnancy in multiple sclerosis. This CDR3 is 14 amino acids long. Trimming took 3 bases from V and 6 from J; bases not matched to a gene: 5. Germline CDR1 reads KGHSH; CDR2 reads LQKENI. This specimen consisted of peripheral blood, obtained in the third trimester of pregnancy. The chain links TRBV18 to TRBJ2-1, with 7 bases fitting TRBD2. This TCR was recovered from a female donor in good health, enrolled as a control in a pregnancy study. The DNA of the CDR3 is TGTGCCAGCTCACCCGGGGGGTCAGGCAATGAGCAGTTCTTC. It is translated as CASSPGGSGNEQFF.